The present T cell receptor (beta chain) was sequenced within a study of blood T cell repertoires in COVID-19. The assay was immunoSEQ multiplex PCR, and TCRdb's table has in-frame clones only and misses some. The sample consists of 43,000 or so clones, 80% to 90% of them appearing once. V lost 5 bases, J lost 5 bases, and 12 bases lay in between. CDR1 LNHDA and CDR2 SQIVND come from the germline V gene (reference sequence). The CDR3 covers 13 residues. This clone was seen a single time. V and J are TRBV19 and TRBJ1-1; no clear D. This TCR was sampled from a man aged 55 to 69 with active COVID-19. Sequencing was carried out using peripheral blood. CDR3 sequence (DNA): TGTGCCAGTAGTTCCCGGGAGGCAACTGAAGCTTTCTTT. This encodes CASSSREATEAFF.